The clone carrying this T cell receptor beta chain turned up a few times. The antigen is unknown. Germline V CDR1 and CDR2: MNHEY, SVGAGI. Trimming took off 6 bases at V and 10 bases at J, with 18 bases between the two ends. This CDR3 comprises 13 residues. This sample is drawn from a study of cytomegalovirus exposure and HLA in healthy donors. Broader study findings: Analyses of presence and absence presupposed an approximately uniform sequencing depth across donors. Because they were indistinguishable, some V segments, including TRBV6-2 and TRBV6-3, were excluded.

A multiplex PCR was run with 60 Vbeta primers and 13 Jbeta primers. TCRdb's table, derived via immunoSEQ multiplex PCR, lists solely in-frame clones and lacks some. Of around 55,000 clones listed, 55% to 85% are singletons. Healthy people donating bone marrow made up the donors. Whereas donors were nominally healthy upon sampling, unrecorded immune exposures were probable. The rearrangement uses TRBV6-5 and TRBJ1-2; D gene ambiguous. Sequenced material: PBMCs. The clonotype was recovered from a middle-aged man in good health and CMV-seropositive. The CDR3: CASSTETRGIYTF. CDR3 coding DNA: TGTGCCAGCAGCACTGAAACGAGAGGTATCTACACCTTC.